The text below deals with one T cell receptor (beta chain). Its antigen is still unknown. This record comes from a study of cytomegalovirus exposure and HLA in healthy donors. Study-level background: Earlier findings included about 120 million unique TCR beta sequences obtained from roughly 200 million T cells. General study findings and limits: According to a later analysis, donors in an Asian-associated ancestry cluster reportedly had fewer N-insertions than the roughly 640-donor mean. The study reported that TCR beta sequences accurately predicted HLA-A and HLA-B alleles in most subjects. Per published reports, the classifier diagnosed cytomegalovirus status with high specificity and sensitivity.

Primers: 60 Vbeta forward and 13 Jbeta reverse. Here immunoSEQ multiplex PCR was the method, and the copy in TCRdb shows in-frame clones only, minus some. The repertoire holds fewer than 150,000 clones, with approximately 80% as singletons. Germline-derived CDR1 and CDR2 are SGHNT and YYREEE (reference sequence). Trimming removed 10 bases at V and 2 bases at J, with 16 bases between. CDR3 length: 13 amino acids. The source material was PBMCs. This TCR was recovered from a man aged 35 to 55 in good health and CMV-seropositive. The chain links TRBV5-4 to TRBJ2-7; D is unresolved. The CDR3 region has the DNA TGTGCCTTTACGCGAGCGATTACCTACGAGCAGTACTTC. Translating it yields CAFTRAITYEQYF.